A single sample gave rise to the 30 T cell receptor beta chains below, sequenced in a study of blood T cells in healthy people across ages. Sample-barcoded 5' priming and a J-beta primer mix drove a second PCR of roughly 7 to 11 cycles. Using its own MiXCR run on the 5' RACE reads, TCRdb lists one record per CDR3 protein. The repertoire holds approximately 800,000 distinct CDR3 sequences, with roughly 24% as singletons. The same sample was also used in a study of T cells of mothers and their children.

Sample: blood. These TCRs come from a boy between 10 and 17 years old in good health.

V usage is TRBV5-1 and J usage is TRBJ2-3; TRBD1 matches 8 bases. J gave up 1 base and V 2 bases, and 9 bases lay outside the gene matches. This CDR3 is built from 17 residues. Germline lookup yields CDR1 SGHRS and CDR2 YFSETQ. CDR3 loop: CASSFGQPGQGTDTQYF. Here the CDR3 DNA reads TGCGCCAGCAGCTTTGGGCAACCGGGACAGGGCACAGATACGCAGTATTTT.

This clonotype was detected a few times. This sequence joins TRBV3-1 and TRBJ2-2; D remains unclear. The CDR3 contains 15 residues. Germline V gene data show CDR1 as LGHDT and CDR2 as YNNKEL (reference sequence). Trimming removed 5 bases at V and 4 bases at J, with 14 bases between. This chain's CDR3 is CASSARQDPTGELFF. The CDR3 DNA sequence: TGTGCCAGCAGCGCGAGGCAGGATCCCACCGGGGAGCTGTTTTTT.

The chain recombines TRBV6-4 with TRBJ2-6, with TRBD1 identical over 8 bases. The CDR3 is made up of 16 amino acids. Per the germline V gene, CDR1 is MRHNA and CDR2 is SNTAGT. The V segment lost 3 bases and the J segment 0 bases; nucleotides outside the gene matches: 1. The chain's CDR3 is CASSEQGDSGANVLTF. The CDR3, as DNA: TGTGCCAGCAGTGAACAGGGGGACTCTGGGGCCAACGTCCTGACTTTC.

This clonotype was observed a single time. The chain carries TRBV7-8 and TRBJ2-1, with 8 bases lining up with TRBD1. Germline V CDR1 and CDR2: SGHVS, FQNEAQ. The ends lost 5 bases at V and 8 bases at J; junction bases unmatched: 8. The length of the CDR3 is 14 residues. CDR3 amino acids: CASSVGTGVDEQFF. The CDR3 DNA reads as TGTGCCAGCAGCGTTGGGACAGGAGTTGATGAGCAGTTCTTC.

This clonotype turned up a few times. The CDR3 sequence: CASSSAGHYGYTF. The CDR3 DNA reads as TGTGCCAGCAGCTCCGCGGGGCACTATGGCTACACCTTC. The gene calls are TRBV7-9 and TRBJ1-2; a weak D match, TRBD1 (5 bases). This CDR3 has 13 amino acids. Germline V gives CDR1 SEHNR, CDR2 FQNEAQ (reference sequence). Trimming took 4 bases from V and 3 from J, leaving 9 bases between them.

The rearrangement joins TRBV7-8 to TRBJ2-7; 9 nucleotides align to TRBD1. CDR1 is SGHVS, CDR2 FQNEAQ, per germline. The CDR3 is 14 amino acids. V shed 4 bases, J shed 3 bases, and the junction held 4 bases outside the gene matches. The CDR3 DNA reads TGTGCCAGCAGCTCCAACAGGGGGCTCTACGAGCAGTACTTC. This gives the protein CASSSNRGLYEQYF. The whole variable domain, remainder taken from reference TRBV7-8 and TRBJ2-7, is GAGVSQSPRYKVAKRGQDVALRCDPISGHVSLFWYQQALGQGPEFLTYFQNEAQLDKSGLPSDRFFAERPEGSVSTLKIQRTQQEDSAVYLCASSSNRGLYEQYFGPGTRLTVT.

V and J are TRBV10-3 and TRBJ2-5; the match to TRBD2 covers 9 bases. V trimming: 7 bases; J trimming: 5 bases; junction bases outside the gene matches: 8. Germline lookup yields CDR1 ENHRY and CDR2 SYGVKD. The CDR3 has 14 amino acids. This CDR3 is CAIKNSLAGETQYF. The CDR3 coding sequence is TGTGCCATCAAGAACTCACTAGCGGGCGAGACCCAGTACTTC.

The gene calls are TRBV12-5 and TRBJ2-2, with TRBD2 matching over 10 bases. The CDR3 length is 19 residues. V was pared by 2 bases and J by 3 bases, with 12 bases of the junction left unmatched. CDR1 is LGHNT and CDR2 is FRNRAP in the germline V gene. CDR3 protein: CASGLPRYSGGPDTGELFF. In DNA form, the CDR3 reads TGTGCTAGTGGTTTGCCCCGGTATAGCGGGGGGCCGGACACCGGGGAGCTGTTTTTT.

This clonotype has just a few counts. The gene calls are TRBV18 and TRBJ1-1, with D perhaps TRBD1 (5 bases). The CDR3 contains 16 residues. Looked up from germline, CDR1 is KGHSH and CDR2 is LQKENI. V lost 3 bases and J 0 bases, leaving 14 bases between the germline ends. CDR3 DNA: TGTGCCAGCTCACCCCGCGATGGGGCCCTGAACACTGAAGCTTTCTTT. Encoded protein: CASSPRDGALNTEAFF.

This clonotype was detected a few times. The chain is built from TRBV4-2 and TRBJ2-5, with 10 bases lining up with TRBD2. Germline V gene lookup returns CDR1 LGHNA and CDR2 YNFKEQ. J gave up 1 base and V 6 bases, and 11 bases lay outside the gene matches. CDR3 length equals 17 residues. The CDR3 protein is CASRSASGGLLQETQYF. CDR3 coding DNA: TGTGCCAGCAGGTCGGCTAGCGGGGGACTACTCCAAGAGACCCAGTACTTC.

This clonotype came up once. The chain recombines TRBV7-9 with TRBJ2-5, with 11 bases matching TRBD2. The tail of the sequence fits TRBJ2-7 better, so the J call may be wrong. Germline values: CDR1 SEHNR, CDR2 FQNEAQ (reference sequence). The CDR3 has 15 residues. The CDR3 loop is CASSLTTSGAYEQYF. In DNA form, the CDR3 reads TGTGCCAGCAGCCTGACGACTAGCGGGGCCTACGAGCAGTACTTC.

This clonotype was counted many times. This chain links TRBV10-2 with TRBJ2-6; D call uncertain. The CDR3 runs to 14 residues. Germline CDR1 WSHSY, CDR2 SAAADI. With 8 bases removed from V and 1 base from J, the gap between germline ends came to 9 bases. CDR3 sequence: CASANPSGANVLTF. The DNA for the CDR3 is TGCGCCAGCGCCAATCCTTCTGGGGCCAACGTCCTGACTTTC.

The chain uses TRBV7-3 and TRBJ2-3, with 7 nucleotides matching TRBD1. This CDR3 contains 16 residues. The germline V gene has CDR1 SGHTA and CDR2 FQGTGA. Trimming at V came to 4 bases and at J to 5 bases, leaving 12 bases not matched to a gene. DNA of the CDR3: TGTGCCAGCAGCTCAACAGACAGGGAGAGGGGAGATACGCAGTATTTT. It is translated as CASSSTDRERGDTQYF. The whole variable domain, filled in from reference TRBV7-3 and TRBJ2-3, reads GAGVSQTPSNKVTEKGKYVELRCDPISGHTALYWYRQSLGQGPEFLIYFQGTGAADDSGLPNDRFFAVRPEGSVSTLKIQRTERGDSAVYLCASSSTDRERGDTQYFGPGTRLTVL.

This clonotype was observed a few times. The rearrangement joins TRBV9 to TRBJ2-7; perhaps D is TRBD1 or TRBD2 (6 bases each). The germline V and J ends were trimmed by 1 base and 4 bases, with 12 bases remaining between them. The germline V gene encodes CDR1 SGDLS and CDR2 YYNGEE. This CDR3 is built from 14 residues. CDR3 in DNA: TGTGCCAGCAGCGTAACGGGGGCCCCTTACGAGCAGTACTTC. This translates into CASSVTGAPYEQYF.

This clonotype was found a few times. The genes are TRBV4-1 and TRBJ2-5, with 8 nucleotides matching TRBD2. CDR3 length equals 16 residues. Germline V CDR1 and CDR2: MGHRA, YSYEKL. V was pared by 1 base and J by 6 bases, with 10 bases of the junction left unmatched. The CDR3 loop reads CASSQGTSLGKKTQYF. CDR3 DNA sequence: TGCGCCAGCAGCCAAGGGACTAGCCTTGGTAAAAAGACCCAGTACTTC.

The V call is TRBV6-1, the J call TRBJ1-2, with TRBD1 matching 7 bases. CDR1 MNHNS and CDR2 SASEGT come from the germline V gene. There are 14 residues in the CDR3. V shed 0 bases and J 8 bases; nucleotides not matched to a gene: 6. This CDR3 reads CASSEAQGGYGYTF. The DNA for the CDR3 is TGTGCCAGCAGTGAAGCGCAGGGGGGTTACGGCTACACCTTC.

The rearrangement joins TRBV28 to TRBJ2-7; weak D call: TRBD2 (5 bases). Germline V lookup: CDR1 MDHEN, CDR2 SYDVKM. V gave up 4 bases and J gave up 6 bases, with 13 bases separating them. This CDR3 comprises 13 residues. CDR3 residues: CASSSEGVGEQYF. The CDR3 bases are TGTGCCAGCAGTTCCGAGGGAGTGGGCGAGCAGTACTTC.

Concerning this clonotype: One end of the junction is discordant with germline, which a read error may explain. The genes are TRBV5-1 and TRBJ2-5; no firm D call. The CDR3 sequence is 13 residues long. Germline V gives CDR1 SGHRS, CDR2 YFSETQ. The CDR3 sequence: CTSNNPEVETQYF. The CDR3 region has the DNA TGCACCAGCAATAATCCAGAGGTGGAGACCCAGTACTTC.

The chain carries TRBV29-1 and TRBJ1-1, with D perhaps matching TRBD1 (6 bases). The CDR3 runs to 15 residues. Trimming pared 0 bases from V and 1 base from J, leaving 12 bases between. Germline-derived CDR1 and CDR2 are SQVTM and ANQGSEA. The CDR3 loop reads CSVEDPQGRNTEAFF. The CDR3 coding sequence is TGCAGCGTTGAAGATCCGCAGGGGCGGAACACTGAAGCTTTCTTT.

This clonotype was observed a handful of times. V usage is TRBV14 and J usage is TRBJ2-2, with D unresolved. CDR3 length equals 16 residues. Between the trimmed V and J ends, which lost 1 base and 0 bases, there was a span of 9 bases. CDR1 and CDR2 from the germline V gene are SGHDN and FVKESK. For the CDR3, the DNA is TGTGCCAGCAGCCAAGTAAGGGCAGCGAACACCGGGGAGCTGTTTTTT. Its protein is CASSQVRAANTGELFF.

This chain joins TRBV4-1 and TRBJ2-7, with 8 bases lining up with TRBD1. With 0 bases clipped from V and 6 bases from J, the junction kept 10 bases outside the gene matches. The CDR3 covers 16 residues. Germline V gene data show CDR1 as MGHRA and CDR2 as YSYEKL. CDR3 sequence (DNA): TGCGCCAGCAGCCAAGATTCCCCGGACAGGGTTCGCGAGCAGTACTTC. The encoded protein is CASSQDSPDRVREQYF.

The chain combines TRBV7-2 with TRBJ1-1; possible D gene TRBD1, 5 bases. The CDR3 is made up of 18 amino acids. Trimming shortened V by 5 bases and J by 1 base, and 23 bases separated the two germline ends. Germline-derived CDR1 and CDR2 are SGHTA and FQGNSA. For the CDR3, the DNA is TGTGCCAGCAGCGACCCATGGGACCCTTCTATGAGGAACACTGAAGCTTTCTTT. It encodes CASSDPWDPSMRNTEAFF.

This clonotype was counted between two and nine times. V gene TRBV12-3 or TRBV12-4 combines with J gene TRBJ1-2; TRBD1 agrees at 8 bases. J lost 5 bases, V lost 6 bases, and 8 bases had no gene match. The CDR3 contains 14 residues. This CDR3 reads CASRDRERGYGYTF. The CDR3 bases are TGTGCCAGCAGGGACAGGGAGAGGGGATATGGCTACACCTTC.

In this sample, this clonotype turned up a few times. This sequence joins TRBV20-1 and TRBJ2-1; TRBD1 agrees at 8 bases. With the DNA end fitting TRBJ2-7 better, the J assignment may be wrong. The length of the CDR3 is 14 residues. CDR1 DFQATT and CDR2 SNEGSKA come from the germline V gene (reference sequence). For the CDR3, the DNA is TGCAGTGCTAGAGGTCAGGGGGCGTCCTACGAGCAGTACTTC. Its translation is CSARGQGASYEQYF.

This chain joins TRBV5-1 and TRBJ1-4; D remains unclear. V lost 4 bases, J lost 0 bases, and 10 bases lay in between. Germline loops: CDR1 SGHRS, CDR2 YFSETQ. This CDR3 is built from 15 residues. The CDR3 spells CASSLDTATNEKLFF. The CDR3 DNA reads TGCGCCAGCAGCCTCGACACTGCAACTAATGAAAAACTGTTTTTT.

Concerning this clonotype: A read error may produce the germline difference seen at one junction end. The rearrangement joins TRBV9 to TRBJ2-5; D ambiguous. The germline V gene encodes CDR1 SGDLS and CDR2 YYNGEE. This CDR3 contains 14 residues. CDR3 in amino acids: CAGSVGGVDETQYF. The CDR3 nucleotides are TGTGCCGGCAGCGTAGGTGGGGTGGACGAGACCCAGTACTTC.

The sample holds a few counts of this clonotype. V gene TRBV29-1 combines with J gene TRBJ2-4, with D perhaps being TRBD1 or TRBD2 (5 bases each). The germline V gene encodes CDR1 SQVTM and CDR2 ANQGSEA. Trimming stripped 7 bases from V and 7 bases from J, with 20 bases between. The CDR3 is 14 amino acids. The CDR3 region is CSASTTGPGNIQYF. Here the CDR3 DNA reads TGCAGCGCAAGTACAACAGGTCCGGGGAACATTCAGTACTTC.

This clonotype was counted only a few times. The chain has TRBV11-2 and TRBJ1-1, with D perhaps matching TRBD1 (5 bases). This CDR3 is 14 amino acids long. The V gene's germline CDR1 is SGHAT and CDR2 FQNNGV. V shed 4 bases and J shed 9 bases, with 18 bases lying between them. CDR3 amino acids: CASSYGGGGTQAFF. Here the CDR3 DNA reads TGTGCCAGCAGCTACGGGGGAGGCGGCACGCAAGCTTTCTTT.

This clonotype came up a few times. The junction differs from germline at one of its ends, possibly a read error. V gene TRBV12-3 or TRBV12-4 combines with J gene TRBJ1-2; no definite D call. The CDR3 runs to 17 residues. The CDR3 loop reads CAGSLGSGWVANYGYTF. The CDR3 DNA is TGTGCCGGCAGTTTAGGTTCTGGGTGGGTGGCTAACTATGGCTACACCTTC.

V and J are TRBV27 and TRBJ2-5; the D call may be TRBD1 or TRBD2 (6 bases each). CDR1 is MNHEY and CDR2 is SMNVEV in the germline V gene (reference sequence). The CDR3 is 14 residues long. The V end lost 0 bases, the J end lost 7 bases, and 12 bases lay between the germline ends. CDR3 region: CASSLSGGAVTQYF. In DNA form, the CDR3 reads TGTGCCAGCAGTTTATCCGGGGGCGCGGTGACCCAGTACTTC.